This T cell receptor beta chain was obtained from a study of cytomegalovirus exposure and HLA in healthy donors. The CDR3 extends over 12 amino acids. In germline, CDR1 is SGHTA, CDR2 FQGTGA. Use of 60 Vbeta and 13 Jbeta primers characterized the PCR. Profiled with immunoSEQ multiplex PCR; TCRdb holds only in-frame clones, not every one. The repertoire includes 150,000 to 200,000 clones, roughly 87% of them detected once, and more than 0.2% sits in the top ten. On this clone: Its antigen is undetermined. A read error may account for a junction end that differs from germline.

Regarding the study as a whole: When presence/absence was analysed, sequencing depth was taken to be roughly uniform across donors. Being indistinguishable, some V segments were excluded, TRBV6-2 and TRBV6-3 among them.

The sequencing sample was made of PBMCs. This receptor was obtained from a girl less than two years old in good health and CMV-seronegative. The chain carries TRBV7-3 and TRBJ1-2, with no clear D. The CDR3 DNA sequence: TGTGCCAGCAGCATAACCAGCTATGGCTACACCTTC. Residues: CASSITSYGYTF.